The sequence of this T cell receptor beta chain was determined in a study of blood T cell repertoires in COVID-19. The overall study: Spain, Italy and the United States supplied samples that represented acute and convalescent COVID-19. PBMCs, B-cell-depleted T cells, or T cells provided the cDNA or gDNA that made up the material.

Here immunoSEQ multiplex PCR was the method, and the copy in TCRdb shows in-frame clones only, minus some. The repertoire holds approximately 76,000 clones, with around 86% as singletons. V was shortened by 1 base and J by 0 bases, with 8 bases between the two germline ends. The CDR3 is 14 residues long. CDR1 and CDR2 (germline): SGHNT, YYREEE (reference sequence). The source material was peripheral blood. This sequence originates from a woman aged 60-75 years with acute or convalescent COVID-19. The chain employs TRBV5-4 and TRBJ2-7, with D perhaps matching TRBD2 (5 bases). The CDR3 region has the DNA TGTGCCAGCAGCTTGCCAGCGGTCTCCTACGAGCAGTACTTC. It translates to CASSLPAVSYEQYF.